Listed here are 30 T cell receptor beta chains from one sample, sequenced in a study of cytomegalovirus exposure and HLA in healthy donors. A multiplex PCR was run with 60 Vbeta primers and 13 Jbeta primers. Sequenced by immunoSEQ multiplex PCR; TCRdb stores in-frame clones only, minus some. Of just over 150,000 clones listed, 75% to 85% are singletons. What was sequenced was PBMCs. The receptor set was obtained from a man aged 50 to 60 in good health and CMV-seropositive.

This chain uses TRBV11-3 with TRBJ2-1; D perhaps matches TRBD2 (5 bases). The CDR3 covers 14 residues. CDR1 and CDR2 (germline): SGHNT, YENEEA. Trimming stripped 7 bases from V and 5 bases from J, with 15 bases between. The CDR3 is CASKEVPYDNEQFF. For the CDR3, the DNA is TGTGCCAGCAAGGAGGTCCCCTATGACAATGAGCAGTTCTTC.

The chain joins TRBV5-1 to TRBJ1-1; TRBD1 might be the D (6 bases). Germline V gives CDR1 SGHRS, CDR2 YFSETQ. The CDR3 totals 15 residues. V gave up 4 bases and J gave up 0 bases, with 13 bases separating them. The CDR3 nucleotides are TGCGCCAGCAGCCCACGACAGGACATGAACACTGAAGCTTTCTTT. Its translation is CASSPRQDMNTEAFF. The entire variable domain, with the rest obtained from reference TRBV5-1 and TRBJ1-1, is as follows: KAGVTQTPRYLIKTRGQQVTLSCSPISGHRSVSWYQQTPGQGLQFLFEYFSETQRNKGNFPGRFSGRQFSNSRSEMNVSTLELGDSALYLCASSPRQDMNTEAFFGQGTRLTVV.

The DNA for the CDR3 is TGTGCCAGCAGCTTAAGAGGGGGCGGCGACTCCTACAATGAGCAGTTCTTC. It encodes CASSLRGGGDSYNEQFF. V gene TRBV11-2 combines with J gene TRBJ2-1; 7 bases fit TRBD1. The CDR3 consists of 17 residues. Germline trimming cut 2 bases from V and 0 bases from J; bases unmatched to any gene: 7. Germline V gene data show CDR1 as SGHAT and CDR2 as FQNNGV.

This chain connects TRBV7-9 to TRBJ2-5; 8 bases map to TRBD1. Trimming at V came to 3 bases and at J to 5 bases, leaving 2 bases not matched to a gene. The CDR3 is 13 residues long. Per germline, CDR1 SEHNR and CDR2 FQNEAQ (reference sequence). CDR3: CASSLTGEETQYF. CDR3 coding DNA: TGTGCCAGCAGCTTGACAGGGGAGGAGACCCAGTACTTC.

The chain couples TRBV7-6 to TRBJ1-4, with unresolved D. Germline CDR1 SGHVS, CDR2 FNYEAQ. The ends were cut back, 5 bases at V and 2 bases at J, with 12 bases in the middle. The CDR3 consists of 15 residues. CDR3 sequence reads: CASSPGWSTNEKLFF. The CDR3 DNA follows: TGTGCCAGCAGCCCCGGTTGGTCTACTAATGAAAAACTGTTTTTT.

This sequence joins TRBV6-1 and TRBJ1-4, with no clear D. CDR3 length: 13 amino acids. Germline lookup yields CDR1 MNHNS and CDR2 SASEGT. Trimming pared 3 bases from V and 3 bases from J, leaving 5 bases between. As DNA, the CDR3 is TGTGCCAGCAGTGAGTCGGCTAATGAAAAACTGTTTTTT. Its protein product is CASSESANEKLFF.

The V gene is TRBV9, the J gene TRBJ1-4, with D possibly being TRBD1 (5 bases). The V end was cut by 4 bases, the J end by 7 bases, with 14 bases between. The CDR3 has 14 residues. Germline V gene lookup returns CDR1 SGDLS and CDR2 YYNGEE. CDR3 sequence: CASSPEGRGEKLFF. CDR3 DNA sequence: TGTGCCAGCAGCCCAGAGGGGCGGGGTGAAAAACTGTTTTTT. The complete variable domain, with remaining parts taken from reference TRBV9 and TRBJ1-4, reads DSGVTQTPKHLITATGQRVTLRCSPRSGDLSVYWYQQSLDQGLQFLIQYYNGEERAKGNILERFSAQQFPDLHSELNLSSLELGDSALYFCASSPEGRGEKLFFGSGTQLSVL.

This chain links TRBV6-4 with TRBJ2-3; 10 bases align to TRBD2. CDR3 length equals 15 residues. V trimming: 6 bases; J trimming: 4 bases; junction bases outside the gene matches: 7. From germline, CDR1 is MRHNA and CDR2 SNTAGT. The CDR3 coding sequence is TGTGCCAGCAGCCCACTAGCGGGGATTTCAGATACGCAGTATTTT. As protein: CASSPLAGISDTQYF.

The chain employs TRBV7-8 and TRBJ2-1; no definite D call. The CDR3 is 12 amino acids. V dropped 0 bases and J dropped 9 bases, with 6 bases sitting between them. The germline gives CDR1 SGHVS, CDR2 FQNEAQ. The CDR3 region has the DNA TGTGCCAGCAGCTTAGCGCAGGTTGAGCAGTTCTTC. Encoded protein: CASSLAQVEQFF.

The chain joins TRBV5-4 to TRBJ2-6; D ambiguous. V gave up 0 bases and J gave up 2 bases, with 6 bases separating them. The CDR3 consists of 15 residues. Germline assignment: CDR1 SGHNT and CDR2 YYREEE (reference sequence). In DNA form, the CDR3 reads TGTGCCAGCAGCTTGGGTGGGCCTGGGGCCAACGTCCTGACTTTC. It yields the protein CASSLGGPGANVLTF. Full variable domain (remainder filled in from reference TRBV5-4 and TRBJ2-6): ETGVTQSPTHLIKTRGQQVTLRCSSQSGHNTVSWYQQALGQGPQFIFQYYREEENGRGNFPPRFSGLQFPNYSSELNVNALELDDSALYLCASSLGGPGANVLTFGAGSRLTVL.

This chain uses TRBV27 with TRBJ2-5, with D possibly TRBD1 on 6 matching bases. The CDR3 length is 14 residues. V lost 6 bases and J 4 bases, leaving 15 bases between the germline ends. Looked up from germline, CDR1 is MNHEY and CDR2 is SMNVEV (reference sequence). The CDR3 nucleotides read TGTGCCAGCAGCGGGACACCCGAGGTAGAGACCCAGTACTTC. Protein sequence: CASSGTPEVETQYF.

This chain joins TRBV5-6 and TRBJ1-6; TRBD1 is a possible D gene (5 bases). V was clipped by 0 bases and J by 11 bases, with 12 bases between them. Per germline, CDR1 SGHDT and CDR2 YYEEEE. The CDR3 has 14 residues. The CDR3 loop reads CASSLATSRAPLHF. The DNA for the CDR3 is TGTGCCAGCAGCTTGGCCACTTCCAGGGCACCCCTCCACTTT.

This clone has a handful of counts. The chain employs TRBV15 and TRBJ2-5; 7 nucleotides line up with TRBD1. The germline gives CDR1 LNHNV, CDR2 YYDKDF (reference sequence). Trimming cost V 3 bases and J 2 bases; bases outside gene matches: 6. CDR3 length: 15 residues. Here the CDR3 reads CATSSEDRRQETQYF. In DNA form, the CDR3 reads TGTGCCACCAGCAGTGAGGACAGGCGGCAAGAGACCCAGTACTTC.

The rearrangement uses TRBV30 and TRBJ2-2, with 8 positions matching TRBD2. Germline lookup yields CDR1 GTSNPN and CDR2 SVGIG (reference sequence). The CDR3 runs 14 residues. V gave up 3 bases and J gave up 5 bases; unmatched junction bases: 5. DNA of the CDR3: TGTGCCTGGAGCCCCCCGGGAGGGACCGGGGAGCTGTTTTTT. It encodes CAWSPPGGTGELFF.

The V and J genes are TRBV2 and TRBJ1-2, with TRBD1 matching over 8 bases. V was pared by 7 bases and J by 4 bases, with 2 bases of the junction left unmatched. CDR1 and CDR2 from the germline V gene are SNHLY and FYNNEI. The CDR3 loop spans 12 amino acids. CDR3 nucleotides: TGTGCCAGCACAGGGGGCGGCTATGGCTACACCTTC. Protein: CASTGGGYGYTF.

This chain joins TRBV7-3 and TRBJ2-2, with D maybe TRBD1 (6 bases). CDR1 and CDR2 (germline): SGHTA, FQGTGA. The CDR3 consists of 16 residues. The germline V and J ends were trimmed by 0 bases and 1 base, with 9 bases remaining between them. CDR3 coding DNA: TGTGCCAGCAGCTTAACTATACAGGGGAACACCGGGGAGCTGTTTTTT. This sequence encodes CASSLTIQGNTGELFF.

This chain joins TRBV14 and TRBJ2-1; tentative D call: TRBD1 (5 bases). This CDR3 has 16 residues. CDR1 and CDR2 from the germline V gene are SGHDN and FVKESK. The V end was cut by 4 bases, the J end by 5 bases, with 18 bases between. This chain's CDR3 is CASSPPGPSGHNEQFF. The DNA of the CDR3 is TGTGCCAGCAGCCCCCCGGGTCCATCAGGGCACAATGAGCAGTTCTTC.

V usage is TRBV25-1 and J usage is TRBJ2-1; possible D gene TRBD2, 5 bases. The CDR3 length is 16 residues. The germline CDR1 and CDR2 sequences are MGHDK and SYGVNS. The V and J ends lost 3 bases and 7 bases respectively, with 19 bases between them. CDR3 amino acids: CASSDTPTLGGNEQFF. CDR3 DNA: TGTGCCAGCAGTGACACTCCGACCCTGGGCGGGAATGAGCAGTTCTTC.

V gene TRBV6-5 combines with J gene TRBJ1-1, with 7 nucleotides matching TRBD1. This CDR3 comprises 14 residues. V trimming: 6 bases; J trimming: 4 bases; junction bases outside the gene matches: 8. Germline V CDR1 and CDR2: MNHEY, SVGAGI. As DNA, the CDR3 is TGTGCCAGCAGACCTCGGACAGGAGGCACTGAAGCTTTCTTT. As protein: CASRPRTGGTEAFF.

The gene calls are TRBV7-8 and TRBJ2-7; TRBD1 agrees at 10 bases. Germline CDR1 SGHVS, CDR2 FQNEAQ. V dropped 4 bases and J dropped 6; count of bases not matched to a gene: 6. This CDR3 has 14 amino acids. The DNA for the CDR3 is TGTGCCAGCAGCTCCGACAGGGGGCGGTCCGAGCAGTACTTC. Translated, it gives CASSSDRGRSEQYF. The full variable domain, completed using reference TRBV7-8 and TRBJ2-7, is GAGVSQSPRYKVAKRGQDVALRCDPISGHVSLFWYQQALGQGPEFLTYFQNEAQLDKSGLPSDRFFAERPEGSVSTLKIQRTQQEDSAVYLCASSSDRGRSEQYFGPGTRLTVT.

The chain combines TRBV6-1 with TRBJ2-1; 9 bases align to TRBD2. From germline, CDR1 is MNHNS and CDR2 SASEGT. Trimming at V came to 8 bases and at J to 3 bases, leaving 5 bases not matched to a gene. This CDR3 is built from 14 residues. In DNA form, the CDR3 reads TGTGCCAGCCGACTAGCGGAGAACTACAATGAGCAGTTCTTC. It encodes CASRLAENYNEQFF.

This clone was recorded once. The V gene is TRBV27, the J gene TRBJ1-6; 7 nucleotides align to TRBD1. The V gene's germline CDR1 is MNHEY and CDR2 SMNVEV (reference sequence). This CDR3 has 14 residues. J lost 7 bases, V lost 7 bases, and 7 bases had no gene match. Here the CDR3 DNA reads TGTGCCAGCACTCGGGACAGCGGGAATTCACCCCTCCACTTT. Translating it yields CASTRDSGNSPLHF.

The rearrangement joins TRBV9 to TRBJ1-2, with 7 nucleotides matching TRBD1. CDR1 is SGDLS and CDR2 is YYNGEE in the germline V gene. After removal of 2 bases from V and 3 bases from J, the junction contained 10 bases not matched to a gene. The CDR3 loop spans 16 amino acids. CDR3 sequence: CASSVPRTGTDYGYTF. CDR3 sequence (DNA): TGTGCCAGCAGCGTTCCCAGGACCGGGACAGACTATGGCTACACCTTC. The full variable domain, its missing parts supplied by reference TRBV9 and TRBJ1-2, is DSGVTQTPKHLITATGQRVTLRCSPRSGDLSVYWYQQSLDQGLQFLIQYYNGEERAKGNILERFSAQQFPDLHSELNLSSLELGDSALYFCASSVPRTGTDYGYTFGSGTRLTVV.

V is TRBV19 and J is TRBJ1-5, with a weak D call TRBD1 (6 bases). Germline loops: CDR1 LNHDA, CDR2 SQIVND (reference sequence). The CDR3 length is 13 residues. Trimming pared 4 bases from V and 5 bases from J, leaving 9 bases between. The CDR3 here is CASSRTVDQPQHF. The CDR3, as DNA: TGTGCCAGTAGTAGGACAGTTGATCAGCCCCAGCATTTT.

The chain joins TRBV2 to TRBJ2-5; 11 nucleotides agree with TRBD1. The DNA end is a closer match to TRBJ2-7, so the J assignment may be wrong. The length of the CDR3 is 13 residues. Looked up from germline, CDR1 is SNHLY and CDR2 is FYNNEI. The CDR3 sequence is CASYRTGGGEQYF. The CDR3 nucleotides are TGTGCCAGTTATCGGACAGGGGGCGGCGAGCAGTACTTC.

This rearrangement joins TRBV19 to TRBJ1-2, with D possibly matching TRBD1 (5 bases). Trimming took 4 bases from V and 0 from J, leaving 15 bases between them. CDR3 length: 16 residues. CDR1 and CDR2 (germline): LNHDA, SQIVND (reference sequence). The CDR3 sequence is CASSRAGLDTNYGYTF. The CDR3 nucleotides are TGTGCCAGTAGTAGGGCAGGGCTGGATACTAACTATGGCTACACCTTC. The full variable domain, with the rest looked up from reference TRBV19 and TRBJ1-2, is DGGITQSPKYLFRKEGQNVTLSCEQNLNHDAMYWYRQDPGQGLRLIYYSQIVNDFQKGDIAEGYSVSREKKESFPLTVTSAQKNPTAFYLCASSRAGLDTNYGYTFGSGTRLTVV.

The rearrangement links TRBV6-6 to TRBJ2-3, with a possible D match to TRBD1 (5 bases). The CDR3 spans 14 residues. Trimming left V 0 bases short and J 2 bases short, with 6 bases between. CDR1 MNHNY and CDR2 SVGAGI come from the germline V gene (reference sequence). DNA of the CDR3: TGTGCCAGCAGTTACTCACAGGCCACAGATACGCAGTATTTT. Amino acids: CASSYSQATDTQYF.

CDR3: CASSTGTSGSSYEQYV. The CDR3 nucleotides read TGTGCCAGCAGCACAGGGACTAGCGGGAGCTCCTACGAGCAGTACGTC. The chain carries TRBV7-9 and TRBJ2-7, with 14 bases that match TRBD2. This CDR3 spans 16 amino acids. After removal of 5 bases from V and 0 bases from J, the junction contained 3 bases not matched to a gene. Germline lookup yields CDR1 SEHNR and CDR2 FQNEAQ (reference sequence).

The chain combines TRBV29-1 with TRBJ1-1; weak D call: TRBD1 (5 bases). Trimming cost V 5 bases and J 0 bases, with 10 bases left between them. This CDR3 contains 13 residues. Germline V CDR1 and CDR2: SQVTM, ANQGSEA. Here the CDR3 DNA reads TGCAGCGTTTCCGGACACCTGAACACTGAAGCTTTCTTT. Protein: CSVSGHLNTEAFF.

In its sample, this clone was seen once. The chain combines TRBV5-7 with TRBJ2-5; D uncertain. TRBV5-7 is sorted into the ORF group, with uncertain function. Trimming shortened V by 0 bases and J by 7 bases, and 13 bases separated the two germline ends. This CDR3 spans 14 amino acids. This CDR3 is CASSLVPHPGTQYF. The DNA of the CDR3 is TGTGCCAGCAGCTTGGTTCCCCACCCGGGGACCCAGTACTTC.